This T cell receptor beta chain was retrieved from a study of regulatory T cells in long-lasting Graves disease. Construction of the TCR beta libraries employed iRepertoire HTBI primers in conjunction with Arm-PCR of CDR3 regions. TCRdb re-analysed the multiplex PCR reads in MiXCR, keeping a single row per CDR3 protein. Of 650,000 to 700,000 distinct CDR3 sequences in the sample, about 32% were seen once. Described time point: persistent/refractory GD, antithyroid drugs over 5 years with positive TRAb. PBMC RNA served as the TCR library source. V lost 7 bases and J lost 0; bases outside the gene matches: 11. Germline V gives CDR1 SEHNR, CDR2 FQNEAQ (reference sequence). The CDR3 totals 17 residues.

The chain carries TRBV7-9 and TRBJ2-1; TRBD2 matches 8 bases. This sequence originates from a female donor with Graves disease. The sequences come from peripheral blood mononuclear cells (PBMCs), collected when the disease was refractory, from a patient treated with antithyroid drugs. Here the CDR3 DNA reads TGTGCCAGCATGCCTGCTAGCGGGCGGACCTCCTACAATGAGCAGTTCTTC. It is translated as CASMPASGRTSYNEQFF.